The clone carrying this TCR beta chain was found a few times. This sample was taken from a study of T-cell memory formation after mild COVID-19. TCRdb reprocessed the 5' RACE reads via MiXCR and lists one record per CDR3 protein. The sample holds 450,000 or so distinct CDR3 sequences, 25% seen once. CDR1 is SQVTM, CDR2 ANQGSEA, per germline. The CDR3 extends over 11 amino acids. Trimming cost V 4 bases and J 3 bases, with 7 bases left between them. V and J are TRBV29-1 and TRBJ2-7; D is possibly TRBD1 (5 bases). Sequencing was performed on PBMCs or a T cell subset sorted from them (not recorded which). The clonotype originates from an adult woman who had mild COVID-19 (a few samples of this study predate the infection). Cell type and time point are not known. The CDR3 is CSVAGIYEQYF. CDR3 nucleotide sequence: TGCAGCGTTGCAGGGATCTACGAGCAGTACTTC.